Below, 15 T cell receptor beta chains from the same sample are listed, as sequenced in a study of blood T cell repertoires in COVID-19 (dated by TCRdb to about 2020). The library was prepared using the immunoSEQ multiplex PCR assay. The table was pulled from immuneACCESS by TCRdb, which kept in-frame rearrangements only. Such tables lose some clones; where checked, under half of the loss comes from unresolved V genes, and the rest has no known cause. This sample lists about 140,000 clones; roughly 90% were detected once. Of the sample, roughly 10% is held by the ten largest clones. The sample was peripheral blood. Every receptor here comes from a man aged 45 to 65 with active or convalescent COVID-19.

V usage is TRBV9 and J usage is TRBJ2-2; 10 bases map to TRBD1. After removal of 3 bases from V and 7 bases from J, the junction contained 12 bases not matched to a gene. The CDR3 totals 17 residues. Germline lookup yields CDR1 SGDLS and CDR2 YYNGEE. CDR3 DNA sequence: TGTGCCAGCAGCGCTCAACACGGACAGGGGGTCGGCGGGGAGCTGTTTTTT. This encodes CASSAQHGQGVGGELFF.

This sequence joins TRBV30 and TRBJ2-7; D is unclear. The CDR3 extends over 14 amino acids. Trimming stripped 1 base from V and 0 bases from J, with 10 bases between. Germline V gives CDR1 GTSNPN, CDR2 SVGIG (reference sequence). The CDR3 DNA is TGTGCCTGGAGTGCAGCCACTACCTCCTACGAGCAGTACTTC. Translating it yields CAWSAATTSYEQYF.

Written as DNA, the CDR3 is TGTGCCAGCAGCCAACCGACTAGCGGGAGGCATGAGCAGTTCTTC. It translates to CASSQPTSGRHEQFF. V usage is TRBV14 and J usage is TRBJ2-1; 13 bases align to TRBD2. This CDR3 spans 15 amino acids. The germline V gene has CDR1 SGHDN and CDR2 FVKESK. V lost 2 bases and J lost 8; bases outside the gene matches: 3.

CDR3 sequence reads: CAISVQGDNQPQHF. CDR3 coding DNA: TGTGCCATCAGTGTACAGGGGGATAATCAGCCCCAGCATTTT. This chain links TRBV10-3 with TRBJ1-5, with TRBD1 matching over 8 bases. Germline V CDR1 and CDR2: ENHRY, SYGVKD. V shed 4 bases and J 4 bases; nucleotides not matched to a gene: 3. The CDR3 loop spans 14 amino acids.

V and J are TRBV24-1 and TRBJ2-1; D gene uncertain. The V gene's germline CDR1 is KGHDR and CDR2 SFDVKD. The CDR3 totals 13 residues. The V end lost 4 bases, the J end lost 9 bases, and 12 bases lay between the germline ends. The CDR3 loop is CATSELTNGEQFF. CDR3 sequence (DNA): TGTGCCACCAGTGAACTTACGAACGGTGAGCAGTTCTTC.

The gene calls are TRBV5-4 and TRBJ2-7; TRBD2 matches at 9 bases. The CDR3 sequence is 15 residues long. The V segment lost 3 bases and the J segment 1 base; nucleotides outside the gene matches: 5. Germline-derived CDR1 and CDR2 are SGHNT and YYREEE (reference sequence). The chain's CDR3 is CASSWGTSPSYEQYF. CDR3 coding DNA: TGTGCCAGCAGCTGGGGGACTAGCCCATCCTACGAGCAGTACTTC.

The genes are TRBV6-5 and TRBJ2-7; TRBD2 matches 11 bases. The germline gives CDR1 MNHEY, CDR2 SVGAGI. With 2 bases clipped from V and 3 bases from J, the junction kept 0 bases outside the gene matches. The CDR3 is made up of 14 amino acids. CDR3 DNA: TGTGCCAGCAGTTACGGGACTAGCGGCTACGAGCAGTACTTC. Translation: CASSYGTSGYEQYF.

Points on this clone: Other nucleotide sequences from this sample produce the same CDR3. CDR3 in DNA: TGTGCCAGTAGTATTGGAGGGGCTGGGGCCAACGTCCTGACTTTC. Translation gives CASSIGGAGANVLTF. This sequence joins TRBV19 and TRBJ2-6, with D maybe TRBD2 (6 bases). Germline assignment: CDR1 LNHDA and CDR2 SQIVND (reference sequence). The CDR3 has 15 amino acids. Trimming removed 3 bases from V and 2 bases from J, with 8 bases in between.

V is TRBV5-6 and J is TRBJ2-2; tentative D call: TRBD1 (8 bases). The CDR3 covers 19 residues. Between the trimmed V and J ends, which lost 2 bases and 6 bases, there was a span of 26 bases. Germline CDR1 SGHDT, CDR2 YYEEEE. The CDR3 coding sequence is TGTGCCAGCAGCTTCCCCCGGACAGGGAGGGAGAGGGCGGCCGGGGAGCTGTTTTTT. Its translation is CASSFPRTGRERAAGELFF.

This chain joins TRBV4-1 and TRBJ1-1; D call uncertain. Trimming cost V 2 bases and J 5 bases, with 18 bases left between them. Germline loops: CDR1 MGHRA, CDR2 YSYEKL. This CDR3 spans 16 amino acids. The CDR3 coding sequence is TGCGCCAGCAGCCAACCCCTGGGTTTCAGAGGAACTGAAGCTTTCTTT. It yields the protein CASSQPLGFRGTEAFF.

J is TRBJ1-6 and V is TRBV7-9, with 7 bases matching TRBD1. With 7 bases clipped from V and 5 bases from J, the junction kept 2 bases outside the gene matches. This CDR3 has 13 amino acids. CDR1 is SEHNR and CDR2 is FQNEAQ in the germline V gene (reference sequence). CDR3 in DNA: TGTGCCAGCACAACAGGGGATAATTCACCCCTCCACTTT. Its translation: CASTTGDNSPLHF.

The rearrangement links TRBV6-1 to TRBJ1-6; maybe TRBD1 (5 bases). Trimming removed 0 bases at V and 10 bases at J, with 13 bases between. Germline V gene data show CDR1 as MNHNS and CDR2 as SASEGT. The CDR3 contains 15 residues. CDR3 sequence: CASSEAARVGSPLHF. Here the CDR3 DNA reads TGTGCCAGCAGTGAAGCGGCCAGGGTAGGGTCACCCCTCCACTTT.

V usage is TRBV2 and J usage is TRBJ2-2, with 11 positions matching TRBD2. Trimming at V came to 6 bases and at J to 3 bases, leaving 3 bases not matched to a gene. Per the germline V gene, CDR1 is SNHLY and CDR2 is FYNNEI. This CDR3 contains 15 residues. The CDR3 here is CASRLTSGDTGELFF. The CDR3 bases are TGTGCCAGCAGACTGACTAGCGGGGACACCGGGGAGCTGTTTTTT.

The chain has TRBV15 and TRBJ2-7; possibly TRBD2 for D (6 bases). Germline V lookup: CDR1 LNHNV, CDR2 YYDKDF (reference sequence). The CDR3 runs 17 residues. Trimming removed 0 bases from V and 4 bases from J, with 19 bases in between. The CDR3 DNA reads TGTGCCACCAGCAGAGAACCGAAGGGGACTCCGAGTTACGAGCAGTACTTC. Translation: CATSREPKGTPSYEQYF.

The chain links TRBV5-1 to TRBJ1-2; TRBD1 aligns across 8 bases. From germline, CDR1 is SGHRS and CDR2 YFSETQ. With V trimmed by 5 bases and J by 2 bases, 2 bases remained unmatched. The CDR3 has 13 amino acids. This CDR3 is CASRTGVNYGYTF. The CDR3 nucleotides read TGCGCCAGCAGGACAGGGGTCAACTATGGCTACACCTTC.